The text below deals with one T cell receptor beta chain. The data were produced by immunoSEQ multiplex PCR, yet TCRdb's version contains in-frame clones alone and is incomplete. This table has 150,000 or so clones, 79% appearing once. Germline loops: CDR1 GTSNPN, CDR2 SVGIG (reference sequence). Trimming shortened V by 4 bases and J by 5 bases, and 15 bases separated the two germline ends. CDR3 length: 14 amino acids. This specimen comes from a study of cytotoxic CD8 clonotypes in ibrutinib-treated CLL. The TCR sequence derives from a human donor with chronic lymphocytic leukemia. The chain carries TRBV30 and TRBJ2-1, with a possible D match to TRBD2 (6 bases). The material was PBMCs, obtained after 12 months of ibrutinib treatment. CDR3 bases: TGTGCCTGGACTACCGGACTACCCAACAATGAGCAGTTCTTC. Protein: CAWTTGLPNNEQFF.